These 23 T cell receptor beta chains came from one sample sequenced in a study of blood T cells in healthy people across ages. Together with a sample-barcoded 5' primer, a J-beta primer mix was included in a second PCR lasting 7 to 11 cycles. In TCRdb, the 5' RACE reads were re-called with MiXCR into one record per CDR3 protein. The sample records about 670,000 distinct CDR3 sequences, 40% to 65% being singletons. The sample comprised blood. These receptor sequences come from a woman older than 75 in good health.

This clonotype has ten or more counts. The chain uses TRBV5-1 and TRBJ2-1, with a tentative D call TRBD1 (5 bases). The length of the CDR3 is 12 residues. The V gene lost 7 bases and the J gene lost 5 bases, with 10 bases spanning the gap. The V gene's germline CDR1 is SGHRS and CDR2 YFSETQ. The CDR3 loop is CASSTDNNEQFF. CDR3 nucleotide sequence: TGCGCCAGCTCGACAGACAACAATGAGCAGTTCTTC.

The V call is TRBV6-6, the J call TRBJ1-2; the D is unclear. The germline V and J ends were trimmed by 8 bases and 0 bases, with 16 bases remaining between them. The CDR3 has 15 amino acids. From germline, CDR1 is MNHNY and CDR2 SVGAGI (reference sequence). As DNA, the CDR3 is TGTGCCAGCTCATCCCCGGACGAAGCTAACTATGGCTACACCTTC. Its translation is CASSSPDEANYGYTF.

The V call is TRBV20-1, the J call TRBJ1-2, with D unresolved. CDR3 length: 14 residues. V lost 0 bases and J 5 bases, leaving 13 bases between the germline ends. CDR1 and CDR2 from the germline V gene are DFQATT and SNEGSKA (reference sequence). Written as DNA, the CDR3 is TGCAGTGCTAGAGATCGGTCAGTACCGTATGGCTACACCTTC. Translation gives CSARDRSVPYGYTF.

This chain links TRBV12-3 or TRBV12-4 with TRBJ2-3, with 8 bases matching TRBD1. V dropped 7 bases and J dropped 2; count of bases not matched to a gene: 8. CDR3 length equals 15 residues. CDR3: CASTFDRGYTDTQYF. The CDR3 DNA is TGTGCCAGCACATTCGACAGGGGCTACACAGATACGCAGTATTTT.

Ten or more counts support this clonotype. The rearrangement uses TRBV21-1 and TRBJ2-1; TRBD1 reflects the table's D call only, with no check against the DNA. TRBV21-1 is a documented pseudogene. The CDR3 runs 17 residues. CDR3 in amino acids: CASSTIQTGQLGDEQFF. In DNA, the CDR3 is TGTGCCAGCAGCACTATCCAGACAGGGCAATTGGGCGATGAGCAGTTCTTC.

The chain carries TRBV7-2 and TRBJ2-5; 11 nucleotides line up with TRBD2. V lost 4 bases, J lost 1 base, and 8 bases stayed unmatched. The CDR3 has 17 residues. Germline V gives CDR1 SGHTA, CDR2 FQGNSA. CDR3 DNA: TGTGCCAGCAGCTCCTTTCTAGCGGGAGGTTCCCAAGAGACCCAGTACTTC. Protein sequence: CASSSFLAGGSQETQYF.

This clonotype was seen a handful of times. The J gene is TRBJ2-1, the V gene TRBV6-1, with 10 nucleotides matching TRBD2. This CDR3 has 15 residues. Trimming cost V 4 bases and J 3 bases; bases outside gene matches: 3. The germline V gene encodes CDR1 MNHNS and CDR2 SASEGT. The CDR3: CASSGASGSYNEQFF. CDR3 nucleotide sequence: TGTGCCAGCAGTGGCGCTAGCGGGAGCTACAATGAGCAGTTCTTC.

Concerning this clonotype itself: A much larger clonotype is one base distant, so this may be a read error. J is TRBJ2-5 and V is TRBV20-1, with D unresolved. Germline CDR1 is DFQATT and CDR2 is SNEGSKA (reference sequence). This CDR3 has 13 residues. The CDR3 coding sequence is TGCAGTGCTGGAGATTTCCCTCGGGAGACCCAGTACTTC. Translation gives CSAGDFPRETQYF.

In this sample, this clonotype turned up many times. This chain connects TRBV29-1 to TRBJ2-1; the D gene is possibly TRBD2 (5 bases). The CDR3 contains 15 residues. V was clipped by 6 bases and J by 0 bases, with 15 bases between them. The germline gives CDR1 SQVTM, CDR2 ANQGSEA. CDR3 region: CSVGQDYLSYNEQFF. CDR3 DNA: TGCAGCGTGGGCCAAGACTACCTCTCCTACAATGAGCAGTTCTTC.

The table lists this clonotype with many counts. This chain uses TRBV20-1 with TRBJ2-1, with 7 bases aligning to TRBD2. Germline V gene lookup returns CDR1 DFQATT and CDR2 SNEGSKA (reference sequence). J lost 0 bases, V lost 1 base, and 6 bases had no gene match. The CDR3 length is 16 residues. CDR3 protein: CSARADKRGSYNEQFF. In nucleotides, the CDR3 is TGCAGTGCTAGAGCTGATAAGCGGGGCTCCTACAATGAGCAGTTCTTC.

This clonotype was counted a few times. The V and J genes are TRBV20-1 and TRBJ2-1; perhaps TRBD2 as D (7 bases). Germline V gene data show CDR1 as DFQATT and CDR2 as SNEGSKA (reference sequence). The length of the CDR3 is 13 residues. V lost 5 bases to trimming and J lost 7 bases, with 15 bases between them. CDR3 sequence reads: CSAFRGAGNEQFF. The CDR3 DNA is TGCAGTGCTTTCCGGGGGGCGGGGAATGAGCAGTTCTTC.

A note on this clonotype: A much larger clonotype is one base distant, so this may be a read error. The chain joins TRBV12-3 or TRBV12-4 to TRBJ2-7; 8 nucleotides match TRBD1. With 5 bases clipped from V and 7 bases from J, the junction kept 10 bases outside the gene matches. The CDR3 runs 14 residues. CDR3 protein: CASSVGQGNNEQYF. CDR3 DNA: TGTGCCAGCAGTGTCGGACAGGGAAACAATGAGCAGTACTTC.

As regards this clonotype: A read error is possible here, since a much larger clone lies one base away. V usage is TRBV20-1 and J usage is TRBJ2-3, with 8 bases lining up with TRBD2. V gave up 3 bases and J gave up 1 base; unmatched junction bases: 15. The CDR3 covers 18 residues. From germline, CDR1 is DFQATT and CDR2 SNEGSKA (reference sequence). CDR3 amino acids: CSASAGGVDRWGTDTQYF. The CDR3 DNA reads as TGCAGTGCTAGTGCGGGAGGTGTCGATCGGTGGGGCACAGATACGCAGTATTTT.

V is TRBV29-1 and J is TRBJ2-3; the D gene could be TRBD1 or TRBD2 (6 bases each). Between the trimmed V and J ends, which lost 6 bases and 8 bases, there was a span of 24 bases. Germline V gene lookup returns CDR1 SQVTM and CDR2 ANQGSEA. The CDR3 runs to 15 residues. Here the CDR3 DNA reads TGCAGCGTAGTAGGGAGTCGGCAGGGGACTGTTACGCAGTATTTT. It codes for CSVVGSRQGTVTQYF.

This clonotype was detected ten times or more. The rearrangement joins TRBV20-1 to TRBJ2-3; the match to TRBD2 covers 8 bases. V was pared by 1 base and J by 2 bases, with 8 bases of the junction left unmatched. The CDR3 is 16 amino acids. Germline V gene data show CDR1 as DFQATT and CDR2 as SNEGSKA (reference sequence). CDR3 DNA sequence: TGCAGTGCTAGAGGGGGCGGGAGGATCTCCACAGATACGCAGTATTTT. It yields the protein CSARGGGRISTDTQYF.

This chain connects TRBV20-1 to TRBJ2-7; D possibly matches TRBD1 or TRBD2 (5 bases each). Between the trimmed V and J ends, which lost 3 bases and 0 bases, there was a span of 12 bases. CDR1 is DFQATT and CDR2 is SNEGSKA in the germline V gene (reference sequence). This CDR3 comprises 14 residues. The CDR3 bases are TGCAGTGCTAGGCCGGGACCGGGCTCCTACGAGCAGTACTTC. Translated: CSARPGPGSYEQYF.

To note about this clonotype: This may be a read error: a much more frequent sequence differs by one nucleotide. The chain has TRBV29-1 and TRBJ2-3, with TRBD2 identical over 7 bases. Germline CDR1 reads SQVTM; CDR2 reads ANQGSEA. V dropped 7 bases and J dropped 4; count of bases not matched to a gene: 8. CDR3 length: 13 residues. Written as DNA, the CDR3 is TGCAGCGCCCTGGGGGGGAGCGCAGATACGCAGTATTTT. Its translation: CSALGGSADTQYF.

This sequence joins TRBV7-2 and TRBJ2-4; D is unclear. The germline gives CDR1 SGHTA, CDR2 FQGNSA. The CDR3 has 15 residues. Trimming stripped 5 bases from V and 0 bases from J, with 11 bases between. CDR3 region: CASSTSTVAKNIQYF. In DNA, the CDR3 is TGTGCCAGCAGCACCTCGACCGTAGCCAAAAACATTCAGTACTTC.

This clonotype has a count of ten or more. The chain recombines TRBV5-1 with TRBJ2-7; D not certain. CDR1 SGHRS and CDR2 YFSETQ come from the germline V gene. Between the trimmed V and J ends, which lost 3 bases and 0 bases, there was a span of 10 bases. The CDR3 spans 14 residues. CDR3 bases: TGCGCCAGCAGCTCAACCACAGACTCCTACGAGCAGTACTTC. This gives the protein CASSSTTDSYEQYF.

The rearrangement uses TRBV12-3 or TRBV12-4 and TRBJ1-6; TRBD1 matches 7 bases. Trimming took 3 bases from V and 8 from J; bases not matched to a gene: 13. The CDR3 length is 17 residues. Here the CDR3 reads CASSLARGVSLDSPLHF. The CDR3, as DNA: TGTGCCAGCAGTTTGGCCAGGGGGGTTTCCCTCGATTCACCCCTCCACTTT.

The gene calls are TRBV20-1 and TRBJ2-4; 8 bases agree with TRBD1. CDR3 length: 14 amino acids. Trimming took 6 bases from V and 7 from J; bases not matched to a gene: 11. In germline, CDR1 is DFQATT, CDR2 SNEGSKA (reference sequence). This CDR3 reads CSANAVDRGNIQYF. In DNA form, the CDR3 reads TGCAGTGCCAACGCGGTCGACAGGGGTAACATTCAGTACTTC.

In this sample, this clonotype turned up a few times. The chain combines TRBV9 with TRBJ2-7; 9 positions match TRBD2. Germline V gene lookup returns CDR1 SGDLS and CDR2 YYNGEE. This CDR3 is 23 amino acids long. V shed 4 bases and J 1 base; nucleotides not matched to a gene: 30. CDR3 sequence (DNA): TGTGCCAGCAGCACAAGCCCGGGACACCCATCCTCGTTTTCGACTAGCGGATCCTACGAGCAGTACTTC. It codes for CASSTSPGHPSSFSTSGSYEQYF.

The V call is TRBV20-1, the J call TRBJ2-5; no firm D call. Per the germline V gene, CDR1 is DFQATT and CDR2 is SNEGSKA (reference sequence). CDR3 length: 12 amino acids. The V end lost 5 bases, the J end lost 0 bases, and 7 bases lay between the germline ends. DNA of the CDR3: TGCAGTGCTCCAAAAAACCAAGAGACCCAGTACTTC. Protein sequence: CSAPKNQETQYF.